These 30 T cell receptor beta chains originate from one sample sequenced in a study of T cells in Graves' hyperthyroidism and ophthalmopathy. Amplification yielded TCR beta CDR3 regions, with RNA transcripts as the source. The TCR CDR3 first-round RT-PCR relied on the HTBI primer set. TCRdb called the multiplex PCR reads again in MiXCR, with one record for every CDR3 protein. This table has about 180,000 distinct CDR3 sequences, 15% to 20% appearing once. The sample consisted of blood. These TCRs come from a woman in her forties or fifties with Graves' hyperthyroidism.

This clonotype has a count of ten or more. The rearrangement uses TRBV9 and TRBJ1-1; D is ambiguous. Germline CDR1 reads SGDLS; CDR2 reads YYNGEE. This CDR3 has 13 amino acids. Trimming pared 0 bases from V and 8 bases from J, leaving 11 bases between. CDR3 amino acids: CASSVDSGREAFF. As DNA, the CDR3 is TGTGCCAGCAGCGTAGACAGCGGGCGGGAAGCTTTCTTT.

In this sample, this clonotype turned up many times. The chain recombines TRBV12-3 or TRBV12-4 with TRBJ1-6, with D maybe TRBD1 (5 bases). V dropped 4 bases and J dropped 0 bases, with 13 bases sitting between them. This CDR3 comprises 17 residues. CDR3 nucleotide sequence: TGTGCCAGCAGTTCCGGGACCTACCTCTCCTATAATTCACCCCTCCACTTT. As protein: CASSSGTYLSYNSPLHF.

This clonotype was seen repeatedly, ten times or more. The J gene is TRBJ2-6, the V gene TRBV29-1; TRBD2 is a possible D gene (6 bases). Germline V gene sequence: CDR1 SQVTM, CDR2 ANQGSEA. V was shortened by 4 bases and J by 2 bases, with 9 bases between the two germline ends. The CDR3 is 14 amino acids. CDR3 sequence: CSVVGGPGANVLTF. The CDR3 DNA reads TGCAGCGTTGTGGGGGGTCCTGGGGCCAACGTCCTGACTTTC.

The CDR3 sequence is CASSQVQGSRGYTF. CDR3 nucleotides: TGCGCCAGCAGCCAAGTGCAGGGGTCTCGTGGCTACACCTTC. This rearrangement joins TRBV4-3 to TRBJ1-2, with D tentatively TRBD1 (6 bases). Germline loops: CDR1 LGHNA, CDR2 YSLEER. This CDR3 has 14 residues. Between the trimmed V and J ends, which lost 1 base and 7 bases, there was a span of 13 bases.

This clonotype was seen repeatedly, ten times or more. V is TRBV5-1 and J is TRBJ2-1; TRBD1 matches 7 bases. The CDR3 runs 15 residues. V lost 0 bases and J lost 4; bases outside the gene matches: 4. Germline loops: CDR1 SGHRS, CDR2 YFSETQ. CDR3 coding DNA: TGCGCCAGCAGCTTGGTTGGGACAGATTACAATGAGCAGTTCTTC. Protein sequence: CASSLVGTDYNEQFF.

In its sample, this clonotype was seen many times. The gene calls are TRBV2 and TRBJ2-1; D is undetermined. This CDR3 comprises 13 residues. Germline V lookup: CDR1 SNHLY, CDR2 FYNNEI. With 2 bases removed from V and 5 bases from J, the gap between germline ends came to 7 bases. The CDR3: CASSEHVNNEQFF. As DNA, the CDR3 is TGTGCCAGCAGTGAACATGTTAACAATGAGCAGTTCTTC.

This clonotype was detected many times. This chain uses TRBV20-1 with TRBJ2-7; 8 bases are shared with TRBD2. This CDR3 region has 14 residues. V trimming: 3 bases; J trimming: 3 bases; junction bases outside the gene matches: 7. Germline loops: CDR1 DFQATT, CDR2 SNEGSKA (reference sequence). The CDR3 coding sequence is TGCAGTGCTAGGCAGCGGGGGACATACTACGAGCAGTACTTC. Its translation: CSARQRGTYYEQYF.

There are many counts of this clonotype. The chain has TRBV6-1 and TRBJ2-3; D gene unclear. The germline V and J ends were trimmed by 2 bases and 3 bases, with 9 bases remaining between them. Germline V gives CDR1 MNHNS, CDR2 SASEGT. The CDR3 loop spans 14 amino acids. CDR3 DNA: TGTGCCAGCAGTGAATCTTGGAGTACAGATACGCAGTATTTT. Its translation is CASSESWSTDTQYF.

This clonotype was detected ten times or more. The chain employs TRBV19 and TRBJ1-1, with TRBD1 matching over 11 bases. CDR3 length: 15 residues. CDR1 LNHDA and CDR2 SQIVND come from the germline V gene (reference sequence). Trimming removed 3 bases from V and 3 bases from J; junction bases left unmatched: 3. The CDR3 region is CASSIGQGADTEAFF. The CDR3 DNA is TGTGCCAGTAGTATCGGACAGGGGGCGGACACTGAAGCTTTCTTT. Drawing the rest from reference TRBV19 and TRBJ1-1, the complete variable domain is DGGITQSPKYLFRKEGQNVTLSCEQNLNHDAMYWYRQDPGQGLRLIYYSQIVNDFQKGDIAEGYSVSREKKESFPLTVTSAQKNPTAFYLCASSIGQGADTEAFFGQGTRLTVV.

This clonotype came up a few times. J is TRBJ2-1 and V is TRBV4-1, with D possibly matching TRBD2 (5 bases). The CDR3 is 16 amino acids. Germline CDR1 reads MGHRA; CDR2 reads YSYEKL. The V and J ends lost 4 bases and 2 bases respectively, with 15 bases between them. In nucleotides, the CDR3 is TGCGCCAGCAGCCTTGCGGGTGAGACGGCCTACAATGAGCAGTTCTTC. It translates to CASSLAGETAYNEQFF.

The V gene is TRBV5-5, the J gene TRBJ2-2; 16 bases fit TRBD2. Per the germline V gene, CDR1 is SGHKS and CDR2 is YYEKEE (reference sequence). V shed 4 bases, J shed 3 bases, and the junction held 6 bases outside the gene matches. The CDR3 extends over 18 amino acids. CDR3 sequence reads: CASSTGTSGGDYTGELFF. CDR3 nucleotides: TGTGCCAGCAGCACCGGGACTAGCGGGGGGGACTACACCGGGGAGCTGTTTTTT.

This clonotype has ten or more counts. The chain employs TRBV20-1 and TRBJ1-5; D not certain. In germline, CDR1 is DFQATT, CDR2 SNEGSKA (reference sequence). Trimming removed 3 bases at V and 3 bases at J, with 18 bases between. The CDR3 length is 16 residues. The CDR3 region has the DNA TGCAGTGCTAGGCAAATGGGCCCGTTTAACAATCAGCCCCAGCATTTT. Translation gives CSARQMGPFNNQPQHF.

Remarks on this clonotype: This could be a read error, since a much larger clone is one nucleotide away. The chain links TRBV20-1 to TRBJ1-2; D is unclear. Trimming left V 4 bases short and J 8 bases short, with 23 bases between. From germline, CDR1 is DFQATT and CDR2 SNEGSKA (reference sequence). The CDR3 runs to 15 residues. CDR3 in DNA: TGCAGTGCTATCCCGGGATTCACCCCGGCGAGGGGCTACACCTTC. Translating gives CSAIPGFTPARGYTF.

The chain uses TRBV6-1 and TRBJ1-5; D may be TRBD1 (5 bases). Germline CDR1 is MNHNS and CDR2 is SASEGT. CDR3 length equals 18 residues. The V and J ends lost 1 base and 3 bases respectively, with 19 bases between them. CDR3 in amino acids: CASSEVLAGRSNNQPQHF. CDR3 sequence (DNA): TGTGCCAGCAGTGAAGTGTTAGCAGGGCGGTCTAACAATCAGCCCCAGCATTTT.

This clonotype was counted ten times or more. This sequence joins TRBV7-2 and TRBJ2-7, with no clear D. The CDR3 runs to 13 residues. CDR1 is SGHTA, CDR2 FQGNSA, per germline. The germline V and J ends were trimmed by 1 base and 3 bases, with 7 bases remaining between them. The CDR3 DNA follows: TGTGCCAGCAGCTTAGGGGTAGGCTACGAGCAGTACTTC. This encodes CASSLGVGYEQYF.

This chain connects TRBV5-1 to TRBJ2-1; D gene uncertain. This CDR3 has 14 amino acids. The germline V gene encodes CDR1 SGHRS and CDR2 YFSETQ. The germline V and J ends were trimmed by 0 bases and 6 bases, with 10 bases remaining between them. The CDR3 sequence: CASSLAIGVNEQFF. CDR3 DNA: TGCGCCAGCAGCTTGGCCATCGGAGTCAATGAGCAGTTCTTC.

The chain combines TRBV4-1 with TRBJ1-2; TRBD1 is a possible D gene (6 bases). Per germline, CDR1 MGHRA and CDR2 YSYEKL. This CDR3 comprises 15 residues. The V and J ends lost 4 bases and 4 bases respectively, with 16 bases between them. CDR3: CASSPRTDYIYGYTF. The CDR3 region has the DNA TGCGCCAGCAGCCCCCGGACAGATTATATCTATGGCTACACCTTC.

Many counts were recorded for this clonotype. The V call is TRBV20-1, the J call TRBJ1-1; D remains unclear. This CDR3 has 12 amino acids. Germline V gene data show CDR1 as DFQATT and CDR2 as SNEGSKA (reference sequence). V was cut by 7 bases and J by 4 bases, with 13 bases left in between. The CDR3 coding sequence is TGCAGTGTTGGGATAATGGGCACTGAAGCTTTCTTT. Its translation: CSVGIMGTEAFF.

Ten or more counts support this clonotype. The chain links TRBV7-6 to TRBJ2-2, with 7 bases lining up with TRBD1. Germline CDR1 SGHVS, CDR2 FNYEAQ. With 5 bases clipped from V and 1 base from J, the junction kept 13 bases outside the gene matches. CDR3 length equals 18 residues. The chain's CDR3 is CASSPALAGGRNTGELFF. CDR3 DNA sequence: TGTGCCAGCAGCCCAGCCCTGGCAGGGGGAAGGAACACCGGGGAGCTGTTTTTT. The complete variable domain, with remaining parts taken from reference TRBV7-6 and TRBJ2-2, reads GAGVSQSPRYKVTKRGQDVALRCDPISGHVSLYWYRQALGQGPEFLTYFNYEAQQDKSGLPNDRFSAERPEGSISTLTIQRTEQRDSAMYRCASSPALAGGRNTGELFFGEGSRLTVL.

This sequence joins TRBV20-1 and TRBJ2-3; TRBD1 matches at 11 bases. The junction had 6 bases not matched to a gene; V was cut back by 1 base and J by 9 bases. This CDR3 spans 14 amino acids. The germline CDR1 and CDR2 sequences are DFQATT and SNEGSKA (reference sequence). CDR3 sequence reads: CSARAVGQGGTQYF. The CDR3 DNA follows: TGCAGTGCTAGAGCGGTGGGACAGGGGGGCACGCAGTATTTT.

This clonotype was counted at least ten times. The rearrangement uses TRBV7-9 and TRBJ1-1; a possible D gene is TRBD1 (6 bases). This CDR3 has 13 residues. Per the germline V gene, CDR1 is SEHNR and CDR2 is FQNEAQ (reference sequence). The CDR3 region is CASRGGANTEAFF. In DNA, the CDR3 is TGTGCGTCGAGGGGGGGCGCGAACACTGAAGCTTTCTTT.

This clonotype was seen a few times. The J gene is TRBJ1-2, the V gene TRBV7-9, with unresolved D. The CDR3 is 13 amino acids. Germline CDR1 is SEHNR and CDR2 is FQNEAQ (reference sequence). V was clipped by 3 bases and J by 2 bases, with 7 bases between them. The CDR3 is CASSFFGNYGYTF. The CDR3 nucleotides read TGTGCCAGCAGCTTCTTCGGAAACTATGGCTACACCTTC.

V gene TRBV6-5 combines with J gene TRBJ2-7; D may be TRBD1 or TRBD2 (5 bases each). Germline V gives CDR1 MNHEY, CDR2 SVGAGI. The CDR3 has 13 residues. Between the trimmed V and J ends, which lost 1 base and 4 bases, there was a span of 8 bases. CDR3 sequence reads: CASSYLGVYEQYF. CDR3 nucleotide sequence: TGTGCCAGCAGTTACTTGGGGGTTTACGAGCAGTACTTC.

In its sample, this clonotype was seen many times. The J gene is TRBJ1-3, the V gene TRBV12-3 or TRBV12-4; D not certain. The ends were cut back, 7 bases at V and 4 bases at J, with 11 bases in the middle. This CDR3 is 13 amino acids long. DNA of the CDR3: TGTGCCAGCACAAGGGAGTTCGGAAACACCATATATTTT. This gives the protein CASTREFGNTIYF.

This clonotype was seen repeatedly, ten times or more. The genes are TRBV19 and TRBJ1-2, with 10 nucleotides matching TRBD1. Germline CDR1 and CDR2: LNHDA and SQIVND (reference sequence). The CDR3 totals 15 residues. J was trimmed by 5 bases and V by 4 bases; bases with no gene match: 7. CDR3 DNA: TGTGCCAGTAGTACCCGACAGGGGGCGTTATATGGCTACACCTTC. Protein: CASSTRQGALYGYTF.

This clonotype showed up many times. The chain couples TRBV14 to TRBJ1-1; 7 bases agree with TRBD1. The CDR3 loop spans 13 amino acids. V trimming: 6 bases; J trimming: 7 bases; junction bases outside the gene matches: 8. Germline values: CDR1 SGHDN, CDR2 FVKESK. CDR3 in DNA: TGTGCCAGCAGGTATTCCGGGACAGTTGAAGCTTTCTTT. The encoded protein is CASRYSGTVEAFF.

This clonotype was counted at least ten times. The chain couples TRBV18 to TRBJ2-1; D remains ambiguous. Trimming pared 2 bases from V and 0 bases from J, leaving 5 bases between. The CDR3 has 14 residues. The germline CDR1 and CDR2 sequences are KGHSH and LQKENI. CDR3 nucleotides: TGTGCCAGCTCACCAACGAGCTCCTACAATGAGCAGTTCTTC. It is translated as CASSPTSSYNEQFF.

This clonotype was seen repeatedly, ten times or more. The chain employs TRBV7-9 and TRBJ1-1; 8 nucleotides align to TRBD1. The germline gives CDR1 SEHNR, CDR2 FQNEAQ (reference sequence). V lost 5 bases to trimming and J lost 3 bases; unmatched junction nucleotides: 5. CDR3 length equals 14 residues. CDR3 coding DNA: TGTGCCAGCAGCGCGGGACAGGCTTACACTGAAGCTTTCTTT. Amino acid sequence: CASSAGQAYTEAFF.

Ten or more counts support this clonotype. The chain recombines TRBV6-1 with TRBJ2-2; TRBD1 agrees at 7 bases. CDR3 length: 14 amino acids. Germline V CDR1 and CDR2: MNHNS, SASEGT. V lost 6 bases and J lost 4; bases outside the gene matches: 5. CDR3 nucleotide sequence: TGTGCCAGCAGACAGGGGACAACCACCGGGGAGCTGTTTTTT. This sequence encodes CASRQGTTTGELFF.

The chain couples TRBV5-6 to TRBJ1-1; D unclear. The CDR3 extends over 16 amino acids. In germline, CDR1 is SGHDT, CDR2 YYEEEE. Trimming left V 4 bases short and J 1 base short, with 17 bases between. Here the CDR3 reads CASSLGLPYSNTEAFF. The DNA for the CDR3 is TGTGCCAGCAGCCTAGGCCTCCCCTATTCGAACACTGAAGCTTTCTTT.